This TCR beta chain appears in the sequencing data of a study of blood T cell repertoires in COVID-19. About the study: Italy, Spain and the United States were the sources of the convalescent and acute COVID-19 samples. T cells, B-cell-depleted T cells, or PBMCs supplied cDNA or gDNA.

Seattle participants joined during active infection and were tracked over time. CDR1 and CDR2 from the germline V gene are MNHNS and SASEGT. With 2 bases removed from V and 9 bases from J, the gap between germline ends came to 11 bases. The CDR3 has 12 residues. As originally analysed: From reference gene primer amplification, estimates of nucleated cell counts were derived. The data were produced by immunoSEQ multiplex PCR, yet TCRdb's version contains in-frame clones alone and is incomplete. V and J calls and clone size come straight from that table; D and trimming were deduced from the DNA. The data contain 300,000 to 350,000 clones, about nine tenths of them singletons.

The receptor comes from a woman younger than 45 with COVID-19, enrolled during active disease. This sequence joins TRBV6-1 and TRBJ2-7; D possibly corresponds to TRBD2 (5 bases). The specimen was peripheral blood. CDR3 in amino acids: CASSEFGVGQYF. The DNA of the CDR3 is TGTGCCAGCAGTGAATTCGGGGTAGGGCAGTACTTC.